Sequencing of this T cell receptor beta chain was carried out in a study of CD8 T cells in ankylosing spondylitis. Findings and caveats of the study: Prior work had noted some motif variants in reactive arthritis blood and synovial fluid.

Of note for this clonotype: Its antigen is undetermined.

MiXCR was run by TCRdb on the 5' RACE reads, yielding one entry per CDR3 protein. The table has 200,000 to 300,000 distinct CDR3 sequences, 7.5% to 9% seen once. Germline values: CDR1 SGHAT, CDR2 FQNNGV. Trimming cost V 3 bases and J 5 bases; bases outside gene matches: 4. This CDR3 has 15 residues. The source of this sequence is a male donor with ankylosing spondylitis or in good health (not recorded which). The sample was blood, either unsorted or a sorted T cell fraction (not recorded which). The chain combines TRBV11-2 with TRBJ2-5; the match to TRBD2 covers 12 bases. CDR3 bases: TGTGCCAGCAGCTTTGGGACTAGCGGGCGCGAGACCCAGTACTTC. Amino acid sequence: CASSFGTSGRETQYF. Variable domain in full (rest from reference TRBV11-2 and TRBJ2-5): EAGVAQSPRYKIIEKRQSVAFWCNPISGHATLYWYQQILGQGPKLLIQFQNNGVVDDSQLPKDRFSAERLKGVDSTLKIQPAKLEDSAVYLCASSFGTSGRETQYFGPGTRLLVL.